This note documents a single TCR beta chain sequence. Its recognized antigen is unknown. No qualities accompany the bases; no much larger clone lies one base away. TCRdb records Illumina HiSeq 2500 as the sequencer. Quantitative 5'-RACE with molecular barcodes was the method used to prepare the TCR beta libraries. The authors processed their data as follows. A new computational method based on a probabilistic model of VDJ rearrangement was used to identify disease-linked TCR variants. Using fastp trimming at Q25 and MiXCR clonotype assembly, TCRdb reanalyzed the public sequencing data and kept in-frame beta chains. Each CDR3 protein appears once, grouped with its most common genes and DNA. These V and J calls rely on TCRdb rather than the paper's analysis. The sample table lists 330,000 or so distinct CDR3 sequences, 8% of them with a count of one. The ten largest clones represent more than 14% of the sample.

This sample was included in a study of CD8 T cells in ankylosing spondylitis (dated by TCRdb to about 2017). A note on the overall study: The study profiled T cell receptor beta repertoires in healthy donors and ankylosing spondylitis patients to find disease-linked TCR variants. The full study cohort was made up of 20 to 25 ankylosing spondylitis patients and roughly 100 healthy donors. Samples of peripheral blood were taken, and for ankylosing spondylitis patients, synovial fluid was collected as well. Overall study outcomes, separate from this receptor: In peripheral blood, the disease-linked clones were found at relatively low frequencies and had a CD8+ phenotype. A TCR beta motif of roughly 8 highly homologous amino acid variants appeared characteristic of blood from ankylosing spondylitis patients. Significant enrichment of the disease-linked clones was reported in matched synovial fluid samples from ankylosing spondylitis patients. Some TCR beta motif variants had previously been reported in synovial fluid and blood of reactive arthritis patients, which suggested common disease-initiation mechanisms.

CDR3 length: 13 amino acids, cysteine to phenylalanine. Only the CDR3 portion is preserved as DNA: 39 bases, with reading frame beginning at the first base. Trimming removed 2 bases from V and 8 bases from J, leaving 10 bases between the germline ends. CDR1 and CDR2 were assigned from the germline V gene as SGHTA and FQGTGA. The receptor's source is a male donor with ankylosing spondylitis. Sequenced input: blood, either unsorted or a sorted T cell fraction (not recorded which). Recombination linked TRBV7-3 to TRBJ2-1; D gene: possibly TRBD2, on 7 matching bases. The DNA sequence reads TGTGCCAGCAGCTTAGCGGGGGCCCATGAGCAGTTCTTC. This is translated as CASSLAGAHEQFF.